This T cell receptor (beta chain) was observed in a study of blood T cell repertoires in COVID-19. On the study more broadly: COVID-19 samples from acute and convalescent phases originated in the United States, Italy and Spain. T cells, B-cell-depleted T cells, or PBMCs provided the cDNA or gDNA that served as material.

Sequencing used immunoSEQ multiplex PCR; TCRdb keeps in-frame clones, though not all of them. The data contain around 150,000 clones, roughly 90% of them singletons. Germline CDR1 GTSNPN, CDR2 SVGIG (reference sequence). Unmatched junction bases numbered 10, after V lost 1 base and J lost 8 bases. CDR3 size: 15 residues. Sequencing used peripheral blood. This chain uses TRBV30 with TRBJ1-4; 7 bases line up with TRBD1. The receptor was derived from a man aged 60 to 69 with acute or convalescent COVID-19. The CDR3 region has the DNA TGTGCCTGGAGTGCATTGGGACAGCCCACAGAAAAACTGTTTTTT. It translates to CAWSALGQPTEKLFF.